One and the same sample provided the 18 T cell receptor beta chains below, sequenced in a study of cytomegalovirus exposure and HLA in healthy donors. Here immunoSEQ multiplex PCR was the method, and the copy in TCRdb shows in-frame clones only, minus some. This sample has 50,000 or so clones, with roughly 94% found just once. Sample: PBMCs. The receptors were sampled from a woman aged 18 to 35 in good health and CMV-seropositive.

Here the CDR3 DNA reads TGTGCCACCAGCAGAGGGACAGGGGATGTTAATGAGCAGTTCTTC. This encodes CATSRGTGDVNEQFF. The chain joins TRBV15 to TRBJ2-1; 9 bases are shared with TRBD1. Trimming took 1 base from V and 7 from J; bases not matched to a gene: 5. Germline V lookup: CDR1 LNHNV, CDR2 YYDKDF (reference sequence). There are 15 residues in the CDR3.

This chain connects TRBV25-1 to TRBJ2-2, with D uncertain. The germline V and J ends were trimmed by 3 bases and 6 bases, with 5 bases remaining between them. The CDR3 consists of 12 residues. Germline V gives CDR1 MGHDK, CDR2 SYGVNS. The CDR3, as DNA: TGTGCCAGCAGTGATCTAGCCGGGGAGCTGTTTTTT. Translating it yields CASSDLAGELFF. The entire variable domain, with the rest obtained from reference TRBV25-1 and TRBJ2-2, is as follows: EADIYQTPRYLVIGTGKKITLECSQTMGHDKMYWYQQDPGMELHLIHYSYGVNSTEKGDLSSESTVSRIRTEHFPLTLESARPSHTSQYLCASSDLAGELFFGEGSRLTVL.

This clone was seen a single time. The V and J genes are TRBV29-1 and TRBJ2-3, with 11 bases matching TRBD2. Trimming cost V 7 bases and J 5 bases; bases outside gene matches: 5. This CDR3 spans 13 amino acids. The V gene's germline CDR1 is SQVTM and CDR2 ANQGSEA. The CDR3 DNA sequence: TGCAGCGCACCACTAGCGGGAGTAGATACGCAGTATTTT. It codes for CSAPLAGVDTQYF.

Notes on this clone: The germline gene is not matched at one end of the junction; a read error may be the cause. The chain is built from TRBV7-7 and TRBJ2-1, with TRBD2 identical over 10 bases. The germline CDR1 and CDR2 sequences are SSHAT and FNYEAQ (reference sequence). The CDR3 is 16 residues long. CDR3 sequence: CASSFSPAGGENEQFF. The CDR3 nucleotides read TGTGCTAGCAGCTTCTCCCCAGCGGGAGGGGAGAATGAGCAGTTCTTC.

The chain has TRBV19 and TRBJ2-1, with 7 bases matching TRBD2. Trimming took 7 bases from V and 5 from J; bases not matched to a gene: 5. Germline assignment: CDR1 LNHDA and CDR2 SQIVND (reference sequence). The CDR3 runs 13 residues. In DNA form, the CDR3 reads TGTGCCAGTATTGGGACTATTAACAATGAGCAGTTCTTC. It codes for CASIGTINNEQFF.

The V and J genes are TRBV19 and TRBJ1-2, with TRBD1 matching 9 bases. This CDR3 contains 17 residues. V lost 4 bases to trimming and J lost 4 bases; unmatched junction nucleotides: 13. Germline CDR1 and CDR2: LNHDA and SQIVND (reference sequence). CDR3 in DNA: TGTGCCAGTAGTACTGGACAGGGGTCCCTCCTCTCCTATGGCTACACCTTC. Translating gives CASSTGQGSLLSYGYTF. The whole variable domain, filled in from reference TRBV19 and TRBJ1-2, reads DGGITQSPKYLFRKEGQNVTLSCEQNLNHDAMYWYRQDPGQGLRLIYYSQIVNDFQKGDIAEGYSVSREKKESFPLTVTSAQKNPTAFYLCASSTGQGSLLSYGYTFGSGTRLTVV.

The J gene is TRBJ2-1, the V gene TRBV9, with D perhaps TRBD2 (5 bases). The CDR3 spans 11 residues. Germline CDR1 is SGDLS and CDR2 is YYNGEE. Trimming removed 3 bases from V and 8 bases from J, with 6 bases in between. CDR3 in amino acids: CASSALDEQFF. The CDR3 DNA sequence: TGTGCCAGCAGCGCACTAGATGAGCAGTTCTTC.

This chain connects TRBV19 to TRBJ1-2; D is undetermined. The CDR3 sequence is 14 residues long. Germline assignment: CDR1 LNHDA and CDR2 SQIVND (reference sequence). Trimming shortened V by 3 bases and J by 3 bases, and 11 bases separated the two germline ends. The CDR3 region is CASSILGSDYGYTF. The CDR3 DNA is TGTGCCAGTAGTATTCTCGGGTCAGACTATGGCTACACCTTC.

This rearrangement joins TRBV9 to TRBJ2-1; D is unresolved. V was clipped by 2 bases and J by 6 bases, with 6 bases between them. Germline CDR1 is SGDLS and CDR2 is YYNGEE. There are 12 residues in the CDR3. The CDR3 DNA reads TGTGCCAGCAGCGTTGGTAGCAATGAGCAGTTCTTC. As protein: CASSVGSNEQFF.

This chain joins TRBV30 and TRBJ1-1; TRBD1 aligns across 7 bases. The V and J ends lost 4 bases and 11 bases, in that order; junction bases with no gene match: 7. Per the germline V gene, CDR1 is GTSNPN and CDR2 is SVGIG (reference sequence). The CDR3 totals 11 residues. CDR3 DNA: TGTGCCTGGATTCTACAGGGGAAGGCTTTCTTT. This translates into CAWILQGKAFF.

The chain combines TRBV28 with TRBJ1-2; 10 nucleotides line up with TRBD1. The ends lost 0 bases at V and 8 bases at J; junction bases unmatched: 9. The germline CDR1 and CDR2 sequences are MDHEN and SYDVKM. This CDR3 is 16 amino acids long. The CDR3 region has the DNA TGTGCCAGCAGTTTATGGGGGACAGGGGCCTTGTACGGCTACACCTTC. As protein: CASSLWGTGALYGYTF.

The CDR3 spells CASSDVLTGQETQYF. For the CDR3, the DNA is TGTGCCAGCAGCGACGTCTTGACAGGGCAGGAGACCCAGTACTTC. The chain employs TRBV7-9 and TRBJ2-5, with 7 positions matching TRBD1. After removal of 5 bases from V and 5 bases from J, the junction contained 11 bases not matched to a gene. Germline lookup yields CDR1 SEHNR and CDR2 FQNEAQ (reference sequence). The CDR3 is 15 residues long.

The rearrangement uses TRBV19 and TRBJ2-3; a weak D match, TRBD1 (6 bases). Deletions cut 4 bases from V and 0 bases from J, with 8 bases between. CDR3 length equals 14 residues. Germline V CDR1 and CDR2: LNHDA, SQIVND (reference sequence). The CDR3 protein is CASSTQGSTDTQYF. CDR3 nucleotide sequence: TGTGCCAGTAGTACACAGGGTAGCACAGATACGCAGTATTTT.

V is TRBV7-3 and J is TRBJ1-2, with D hard to call. This CDR3 region has 11 residues. The germline gives CDR1 SGHTA, CDR2 FQGTGA. With 8 bases removed from V and 4 bases from J, the gap between germline ends came to 8 bases. CDR3 DNA: TGTGCCAGCGGTAACAGCTATGGCTACACCTTC. Its translation is CASGNSYGYTF.

A single count supports this clone. The chain employs TRBV29-1 and TRBJ1-1; D remains unclear. Looked up from germline, CDR1 is SQVTM and CDR2 is ANQGSEA. The CDR3 loop spans 12 amino acids. Trimming took off 4 bases at V and 0 bases at J, with 6 bases between the two ends. The CDR3 nucleotides read TGCAGCGTTGGAGTAGTGAACACTGAAGCTTTCTTT. Translation: CSVGVVNTEAFF.

This chain joins TRBV4-3 and TRBJ2-7; possible D gene TRBD2, 5 bases. The germline V and J ends were trimmed by 0 bases and 2 bases, with 11 bases remaining between them. This CDR3 contains 15 residues. Looked up from germline, CDR1 is LGHNA and CDR2 is YSLEER. The CDR3 is CASSQELDITYEQYF. CDR3 nucleotides: TGCGCCAGCAGCCAAGAACTAGACATAACCTACGAGCAGTACTTC.

The chain employs TRBV28 and TRBJ2-3; D possibly corresponds to TRBD2 (6 bases). Trimming left V 2 bases short and J 6 bases short, with 12 bases between. The CDR3 runs to 14 residues. Germline-derived CDR1 and CDR2 are MDHEN and SYDVKM. The CDR3 here is CASSLPLRGDTQYF. The DNA for the CDR3 is TGTGCCAGCAGTTTACCTCTCCGGGGGGATACGCAGTATTTT.

This rearrangement joins TRBV28 to TRBJ1-2, with a tentative D call TRBD1 (6 bases). CDR1 and CDR2 from the germline V gene are MDHEN and SYDVKM. V gave up 5 bases and J gave up 1 base, with 17 bases separating them. The CDR3 length is 16 residues. The CDR3 nucleotides are TGTGCCAGCAGTCCACAACAGGGATCACTTAACTATGGCTACACCTTC. It specifies CASSPQQGSLNYGYTF.